This TCR beta chain came from a study of blood T cell repertoires in COVID-19. Looking at the study overall: Material from acute and convalescent COVID-19 was sourced from the United States, Italy and Spain. T cells, B-cell-depleted T cells, or PBMCs supplied cDNA or gDNA.

Looked up from germline, CDR1 is MNHEY and CDR2 is SVGAGI. There are 15 residues in the CDR3. V trimming: 6 bases; J trimming: 2 bases; junction bases outside the gene matches: 3. Original processing notes: The assay estimated nucleated cells by amplifying reference gene primers. This table comes from immunoSEQ multiplex PCR, and its TCRdb copy is limited to in-frame clones, with some not included. D and trimming were read from the DNA, whereas the V and J calls and clone size are those reported in that table. In the table there are hundreds of thousands of clones, about 86% of which are singletons. The sequenced sample was peripheral blood. The J gene is TRBJ2-6, the V gene TRBV6-5; 8 positions match TRBD1. This clonotype was obtained from a man older than 75 with acute or convalescent COVID-19. Here the CDR3 reads CASRPQGAGANVLTF. Written as DNA, the CDR3 is TGTGCCAGCAGACCACAGGGGGCTGGGGCCAACGTCCTGACTTTC.